These T cell receptor beta chains were read from a single sample in a study of CD8 T cells in ankylosing spondylitis. TCRdb ran MiXCR on the 5' RACE reads and lists one entry per CDR3 protein. The sample has 29,000 or so distinct CDR3 sequences, 5% to 5.5% seen once. Sequenced material: blood, either unsorted or a sorted T cell fraction (not recorded which). These TCRs come from a female donor with ankylosing spondylitis or in good health (not recorded which). Both conserved end residues are part of each CDR3. A D gene is named only where the DNA matches it firmly. Rows give clone size only sometimes, using once, few, many, or a class for an expanded clone.

TRBJ1-5	TRBD1	TRBV2	many	CASSEQGQGTGQPQHF	TGTGCCAGCAGTGAACAGGGACAGGGGACCGGTCAGCCCCAGCATTTT
TRBJ2-3	TRBD2	TRBV9	.	CASSGTAGGASTDTQYF	TGTGCCAGCAGCGGAACGGCGGGGGGAGCCAGCACAGATACGCAGTATTTT
TRBJ1-3	TRBD1	TRBV9	.	CASSVVGQGSGNTIYF	TGTGCCAGCAGCGTAGTTGGACAGGGGTCTGGAAACACCATATATTTT
TRBJ2-7	.	TRBV9	many	CASSVGAQTSEQYF	TGTGCCAGCAGCGTGGGGGCCCAGACCTCCGAGCAGTACTTC
TRBJ2-3	.	TRBV9	many	CASSPRQGPPSTDTQYF	TGTGCCAGCAGCCCCCGGCAGGGACCCCCTAGCACAGATACGCAGTATTTT
TRBJ2-2	.	TRBV9	many	CASSAPRGADGELFF	TGTGCCAGCAGCGCCCCAAGGGGTGCAGACGGGGAGCTGTTTTTT
TRBJ2-7	.	TRBV9	.	CASSERGQVLYF	TGTGCCAGCAGCGAGAGGGGACAAGTCCTGTACTTC
TRBJ2-3	TRBD1	TRBV9	many	CASSVEGARTDTQYF	TGTGCCAGCAGCGTAGAGGGGGCCCGTACAGATACGCAGTATTTT
TRBJ2-3	.	TRBV9	many	CASSAPRGYSTDTQYF	TGTGCCAGCAGCGCCCCCCGGGGCTATAGCACAGATACGCAGTATTTT
TRBJ1-1	.	TRBV9	many	CASSVGGKNTEAFF	TGTGCCAGCAGCGTAGGAGGGAAGAACACTGAAGCTTTCTTT
TRBJ2-1	.	TRBV9	many	CASSPKEHRKQFF	TGTGCCAGCAGCCCAAAAGAACATAGGAAGCAGTTCTTC
TRBJ2-1	TRBD2	TRBV9	many	CASSVTSGRVNEQFF	TGTGCCAGCAGCGTAACTAGCGGGCGGGTGAATGAGCAGTTCTTC
TRBJ2-3	.	TRBV9	many	CASSVTEGTTDTQYF	TGTGCCAGCAGCGTAACAGAGGGGACCACAGATACGCAGTATTTT
TRBJ2-1	.	TRBV9	medium-sized	CASSVRTTGGYNEQFF	TGTGCCAGCAGCGTCCGGACTACCGGGGGTTACAATGAGCAGTTCTTC
TRBJ2-7	TRBD1	TRBV9	.	CASSAGTGDYEQYF	TGTGCCAGCAGCGCGGGGACAGGGGACTACGAGCAGTACTTC
TRBJ1-6	.	TRBV9	few	CASNSPRAGGSPLHF	TGTGCCAGCAACTCCCCGAGGGCCGGCGGTTCACCCCTCCACTTT
TRBJ2-1	.	TRBV2	many	CASMTSGLHNEQFF	TGTGCCAGCATGACCAGCGGACTACACAATGAGCAGTTCTTC
TRBJ1-3	.	TRBV9	many	CASSVGPGNTIYF	TGTGCCAGCAGCGTAGGCCCTGGAAACACCATATATTTT
TRBJ1-3	.	TRBV9	many	CASSAPGTGNTIYF	TGTGCCAGCAGCGCCCCAGGGACTGGAAACACCATATATTTT
TRBJ2-1	.	TRBV9	many	CASSVGSFSGGKWGEQFF	TGTGCCAGCAGCGTAGGTTCGTTTTCGGGCGGGAAGTGGGGTGAGCAGTTCTTC
TRBJ2-2	TRBD2	TRBV9	few	CASSVLSSGPNTGELFF	TGTGCCAGCAGCGTCCTTTCTAGCGGGCCGAACACCGGGGAGCTGTTTTTT
TRBJ2-7	.	TRBV9	.	CASSRDFSYEQYF	TGTGCCAGCAGCCGGGACTTCTCCTACGAGCAGTACTTC